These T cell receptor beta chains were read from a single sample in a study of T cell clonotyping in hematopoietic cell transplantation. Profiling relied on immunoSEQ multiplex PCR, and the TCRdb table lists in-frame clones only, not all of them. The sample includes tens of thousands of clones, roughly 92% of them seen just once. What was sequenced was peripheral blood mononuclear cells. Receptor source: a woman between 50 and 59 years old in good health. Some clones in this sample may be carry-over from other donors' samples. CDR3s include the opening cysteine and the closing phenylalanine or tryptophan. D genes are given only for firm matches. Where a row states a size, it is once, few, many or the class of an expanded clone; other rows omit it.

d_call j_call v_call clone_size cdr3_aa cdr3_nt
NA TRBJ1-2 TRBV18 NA CASSQETANYGYTF TGTGCCAGCTCACAAGAAACAGCTAACTATGGCTACACCTTC
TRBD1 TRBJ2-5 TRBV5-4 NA CASSFPGQGMETQYF TGTGCCAGCAGCTTCCCGGGACAGGGGATGGAGACCCAGTACTTC
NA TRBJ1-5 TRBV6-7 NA CASRGRTGNQPQHF TGTGCCAGCAGGGGTAGGACGGGCAATCAGCCCCAGCATTTT
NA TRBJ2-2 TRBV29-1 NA CSVPAPGTGELFF TGCAGCGTTCCCGCTCCCGGAACCGGGGAGCTGTTTTTT
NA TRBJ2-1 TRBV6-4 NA CASSEDNSYNEQFF TGTGCCAGCAGTGAGGACAACTCCTACAATGAGCAGTTCTTC
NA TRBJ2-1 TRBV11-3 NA CASSLVVNEQFF TGTGCCAGCAGCTTAGTTGTCAATGAGCAGTTCTTC
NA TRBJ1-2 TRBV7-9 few CASSGGQKGYGYTF TGTGCCAGCAGCGGAGGTCAGAAGGGCTATGGCTACACCTTC
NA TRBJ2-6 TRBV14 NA CASSPRISGANVLTF TGTGCCAGCAGCCCCCGGATCTCTGGGGCCAACGTCCTGACTTTC
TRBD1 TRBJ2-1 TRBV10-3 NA CASLGGQGIHNEQFF TGTGCCTCCTTGGGTGGACAGGGGATTCACAATGAGCAGTTCTTC
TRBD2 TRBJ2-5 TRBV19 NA CASSPRSGQETQYF TGTGCCAGTAGTCCCCGTAGCGGGCAAGAGACCCAGTACTTC
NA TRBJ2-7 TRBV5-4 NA CASSPGRAEQYF TGTGCCAGCAGCCCTGGCCGTGCCGAGCAGTACTTC
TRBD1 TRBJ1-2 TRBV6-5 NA CASRPGGGYLGYTF TGTGCCAGCAGGCCGGGAGGGGGCTATCTTGGCTACACCTTC
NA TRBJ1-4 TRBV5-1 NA CASSLVSAENEKLFF TGCGCCAGCAGCTTGGTGTCAGCGGAGAATGAAAAACTGTTTTTT
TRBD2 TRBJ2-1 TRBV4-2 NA CASSQETSGGKRNEQFF TGTGCCAGCAGCCAAGAAACTAGCGGGGGGAAGAGGAATGAGCAGTTCTTC
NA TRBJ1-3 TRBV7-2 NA CASSLWAGASSGNTIYF TGTGCCAGCAGCTTATGGGCAGGGGCCAGCTCTGGAAACACCATATATTTT
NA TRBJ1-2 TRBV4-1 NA CASSRAGSFYGYTF TGCGCCAGCAGCCGGGCAGGGAGCTTCTATGGCTACACCTTC
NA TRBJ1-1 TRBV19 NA CASSIDYRRMNTEAFF TGTGCCAGTAGTATAGATTACAGGCGAATGAACACTGAAGCTTTCTTT
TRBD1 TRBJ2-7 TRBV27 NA CASSSSGQEPYEQYF TGTGCCAGCAGTTCATCTGGACAGGAGCCCTACGAGCAGTACTTC
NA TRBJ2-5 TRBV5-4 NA CASSFSSGGFETQYF TGTGCCAGCAGCTTTAGCAGCGGCGGGTTCGAGACCCAGTACTTC
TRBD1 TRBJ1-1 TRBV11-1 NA CASRGQGVPAFF TGTGCCAGCAGGGGACAGGGGGTTCCAGCTTTCTTT
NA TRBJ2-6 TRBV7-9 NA CASSKPTASGANVLTF TGTGCCAGCAGCAAACCTACAGCCTCTGGGGCCAACGTCCTGACTTTC
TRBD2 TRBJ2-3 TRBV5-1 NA CASSIGLAGADTQYF TGCGCCAGCAGCATTGGACTAGCGGGGGCAGATACGCAGTATTTT
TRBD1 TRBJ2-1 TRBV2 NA CASRPDRGYNEQFF TGTGCCAGCAGGCCGGACAGGGGATACAATGAGCAGTTCTTC
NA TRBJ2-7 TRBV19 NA CASSTLRGGEQYF TGTGCCAGTTCGACTCTGAGGGGGGGCGAGCAGTACTTC
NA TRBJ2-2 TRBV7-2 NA CASSLASNTGELFF TGTGCCAGCAGCTTAGCGTCTAACACCGGGGAGCTGTTTTTT